The 31 T cell receptor beta chains in this list originate from one sample, sequenced in a study of cytomegalovirus exposure and HLA in healthy donors (dated by TCRdb to 2017 to 2019). The library was prepared using the immunoSEQ multiplex PCR assay. A mixture of 60 forward primers for TCR Vbeta segments and 13 reverse primers for TCR Jbeta segments was used in the multiplex PCR. The table was pulled from immuneACCESS by TCRdb, which kept in-frame rearrangements only. Such tables lose some clones; where checked, under half of the loss comes from unresolved V genes, and the rest has no known cause. The sample yields roughly 80,000 clones; about 84% were counted once. The top ten clonotypes cover about 3.5% of the sample. What was sequenced was PBMCs. The origin of the receptors is a man aged 40-49 years in good health and CMV-seronegative.

This clone was seen repeatedly, ten times or more. This chain uses TRBV19 with TRBJ1-6; TRBD1 is a possible D gene (5 bases). CDR3 length: 17 residues. Germline CDR1 is LNHDA and CDR2 is SQIVND (reference sequence). Trimming removed 2 bases from V and 0 bases from J, with 11 bases in between. Here the CDR3 reads CASSITGVASYNSPLHF. The CDR3 bases are TGTGCCAGTAGTATAACGGGGGTTGCCTCCTATAATTCACCCCTCCACTTT.

The chain employs TRBV6-6 and TRBJ2-5; 8 bases line up with TRBD2. The J call is uncertain, as TRBJ2-7 better fits the DNA end. CDR1 is MNHNY, CDR2 SVGAGI, per germline (reference sequence). The CDR3 is 14 residues long. CDR3 in amino acids: CASTLGGGTYEQYF. CDR3 in DNA: TGTGCCAGCACGTTGGGCGGGGGGACCTACGAGCAGTACTTC.

The chain recombines TRBV6-4 with TRBJ2-1; 8 bases agree with TRBD2. Trimming at V came to 0 bases and at J to 4 bases, leaving 5 bases not matched to a gene. The germline gives CDR1 MRHNA, CDR2 SNTAGT. This CDR3 region has 16 residues. The CDR3 here is CASSDSDGGGYNEQFF. In DNA, the CDR3 is TGTGCCAGCAGTGACTCCGACGGGGGGGGGTACAATGAGCAGTTCTTC.

The chain carries TRBV19 and TRBJ1-1; 9 nucleotides agree with TRBD1. The germline V gene has CDR1 LNHDA and CDR2 SQIVND (reference sequence). With 6 bases clipped from V and 4 bases from J, the junction kept 3 bases outside the gene matches. The CDR3 sequence is 13 residues long. CDR3: CASSLDRGTEAFF. The CDR3 DNA is TGTGCCAGTAGCCTGGACAGGGGCACTGAAGCTTTCTTT.

Points on this clone: Sequence at one end of the junction differs from germline and may be a read error. The chain employs TRBV7-7 and TRBJ2-3; 9 bases are a match to TRBD1. This CDR3 has 15 amino acids. Germline CDR1 is SSHAT and CDR2 is FNYEAQ (reference sequence). The CDR3 loop reads CASSLQGASTDTQYF. CDR3 bases: TGTGCTAGCAGCCTACAGGGGGCGAGCACAGATACGCAGTATTTT.

In its sample, this clone was seen a few times. This chain joins TRBV7-9 and TRBJ1-2; D unresolved. Germline V gene sequence: CDR1 SEHNR, CDR2 FQNEAQ (reference sequence). The CDR3 is 12 amino acids. The ends were cut back, 1 base at V and 7 bases at J, with 7 bases in the middle. In DNA, the CDR3 is TGTGCCAGCAGCTTAGGCAGAAGTGGCTACACCTTC. Its translation is CASSLGRSGYTF.

The chain has TRBV9 and TRBJ2-1; 7 nucleotides line up with TRBD1. The V gene's germline CDR1 is SGDLS and CDR2 YYNGEE. The V segment lost 2 bases and the J segment 6 bases; nucleotides outside the gene matches: 5. The CDR3 consists of 14 residues. DNA for the CDR3: TGTGCCAGCAGCGTCGGACAGGATACCAATGAGCAGTTCTTC. This codes for CASSVGQDTNEQFF. Full variable domain (outside the CDR3, taken from reference TRBV9 and TRBJ2-1): DSGVTQTPKHLITATGQRVTLRCSPRSGDLSVYWYQQSLDQGLQFLIQYYNGEERAKGNILERFSAQQFPDLHSELNLSSLELGDSALYFCASSVGQDTNEQFFGPGTRLTVL.

CDR3 DNA sequence: TGTGCCAGCAGCTTAGCGGCAGGAAGAAATTCACCCCTCCACTTT. It is translated as CASSLAAGRNSPLHF. The chain carries TRBV7-8 and TRBJ1-6, with no clear D. There are 15 residues in the CDR3. V gave up 0 bases and J gave up 7 bases, with 10 bases separating them. Germline CDR1 is SGHVS and CDR2 is FQNEAQ.

The rearrangement uses TRBV7-6 and TRBJ2-7; 7 bases map to TRBD1. The J segment lost 2 bases and the V segment lost 1 base, leaving 8 bases of the junction unmatched. The length of the CDR3 is 16 residues. From germline, CDR1 is SGHVS and CDR2 FNYEAQ. CDR3 protein: CASSLGSRTGAYEQYF. Written as DNA, the CDR3 is TGTGCCAGCAGCTTAGGGTCCCGGACAGGAGCCTACGAGCAGTACTTC.

V usage is TRBV12-5 and J usage is TRBJ1-1; TRBD1 agrees at 11 bases. CDR3 length equals 17 residues. Germline CDR1 is LGHNT and CDR2 is FRNRAP. J was trimmed by 4 bases and V by 1 base; bases with no gene match: 8. CDR3 in amino acids: CASGLGTGGSLGTEAFF. The CDR3 DNA sequence: TGTGCTAGTGGTTTGGGGACAGGGGGCTCCTTGGGCACTGAAGCTTTCTTT.

V gene TRBV6-5 combines with J gene TRBJ2-2; D not resolved. In germline, CDR1 is MNHEY, CDR2 SVGAGI. The CDR3 extends over 14 amino acids. V was pared by 10 bases and J by 1 base, with 13 bases between. CDR3 protein: CATILYRNTGELFF. The CDR3 coding sequence is TGTGCCACCATACTCTACCGGAACACCGGGGAGCTGTTTTTT.

The V gene is TRBV28, the J gene TRBJ1-1; D gene unclear. V lost 10 bases and J lost 5, with 20 bases in between. The germline V gene has CDR1 MDHEN and CDR2 SYDVKM. The length of the CDR3 is 14 residues. Written as DNA, the CDR3 is TGTGCCACGACTTTGCGCGGGCTTGCGACTGAAGCTTTCTTT. This gives the protein CATTLRGLATEAFF.

A note on this clone: The sample holds other DNA sequences that translate to the same CDR3. The chain links TRBV30 to TRBJ1-5; D uncertain. The CDR3 extends over 13 amino acids. V was pared by 5 bases and J by 2 bases, with 10 bases between. In germline, CDR1 is GTSNPN, CDR2 SVGIG (reference sequence). The CDR3 DNA sequence: TGTGCCTGGGATGGGCAGGGCAATCAGCCCCAGCATTTT. Protein: CAWDGQGNQPQHF.

This sequence joins TRBV7-8 and TRBJ2-6, with a weak D call TRBD1 (7 bases). Trimming removed 5 bases at V and 4 bases at J, with 15 bases between. This CDR3 is 16 amino acids long. Germline values: CDR1 SGHVS, CDR2 FQNEAQ. CDR3 nucleotide sequence: TGTGCCAGCAGCCGCTACAGGGGAGGAGGGGCCAACGTCCTGACTTTC. It yields the protein CASSRYRGGGANVLTF.

The chain has TRBV7-3 and TRBJ2-5, with 8 bases identical to TRBD1. The CDR3 is 13 amino acids. Unmatched junction bases numbered 3, after V lost 4 bases and J lost 5 bases. Germline values: CDR1 SGHTA, CDR2 FQGTGA. The CDR3, as DNA: TGTGCCAGCAGCTCCGGACAGGGTGAGACCCAGTACTTC. Its protein is CASSSGQGETQYF.

The rearrangement uses TRBV4-1 and TRBJ2-3; a possible D gene is TRBD1 (6 bases). This CDR3 is built from 15 residues. V was clipped by 1 base and J by 4 bases, with 12 bases between them. Germline CDR1 and CDR2: MGHRA and YSYEKL. The CDR3 DNA follows: TGCGCCAGCAGCCAAGGGTACAGGGCGGCAGATACGCAGTATTTT. This sequence encodes CASSQGYRAADTQYF.

The genes are TRBV6-5 and TRBJ1-2; D remains unclear. The V gene's germline CDR1 is MNHEY and CDR2 SVGAGI. CDR3 size: 14 residues. Deletions cut 2 bases from V and 0 bases from J, with 7 bases between. CDR3 DNA sequence: TGTGCCAGCAGTTACGACGGGTCTAACTATGGCTACACCTTC. Encoded protein: CASSYDGSNYGYTF.

The rearrangement joins TRBV11-2 to TRBJ2-1, with 11 bases identical to TRBD2. J lost 0 bases, V lost 0 bases, and 4 bases had no gene match. The CDR3 covers 18 residues. Germline loops: CDR1 SGHAT, CDR2 FQNNGV. The chain's CDR3 is CASSLDPTSGVSYNEQFF. The CDR3 DNA is TGTGCCAGCAGCTTAGATCCGACTAGCGGGGTCTCCTACAATGAGCAGTTCTTC. Together with reference TRBV11-2 and TRBJ2-1, the CDR3 gives the full variable domain: EAGVAQSPRYKIIEKRQSVAFWCNPISGHATLYWYQQILGQGPKLLIQFQNNGVVDDSQLPKDRFSAERLKGVDSTLKIQPAKLEDSAVYLCASSLDPTSGVSYNEQFFGPGTRLTVL.

This sequence joins TRBV27 and TRBJ2-5, with a possible D match to TRBD2 (6 bases). CDR1 is MNHEY and CDR2 is SMNVEV in the germline V gene (reference sequence). V dropped 4 bases and J dropped 7 bases, with 16 bases sitting between them. The CDR3 runs to 14 residues. DNA for the CDR3: TGTGCCAGCAGTTATACGGGGACTGGAACGACCCAGTACTTC. Protein sequence: CASSYTGTGTTQYF.

The chain is built from TRBV10-3 and TRBJ1-2; 7 bases align to TRBD1. The CDR3 extends over 13 amino acids. The germline gives CDR1 ENHRY, CDR2 SYGVKD. Trimming at V came to 6 bases and at J to 4 bases, leaving 5 bases not matched to a gene. The CDR3 DNA is TGTGCCATCAGCGGGACAGACGGCTATGGCTACACCTTC. It codes for CAISGTDGYGYTF.

This rearrangement joins TRBV2 to TRBJ2-2, with D tentatively TRBD2 (6 bases). CDR1 and CDR2 (germline): SNHLY, FYNNEI. The V and J ends lost 9 bases and 4 bases respectively, with 18 bases between them. This CDR3 contains 15 residues. The CDR3 DNA reads as TGTGCCAGACGACGGGCGGGGTTCGGCACCGGGGAGCTGTTTTTT. It encodes CARRRAGFGTGELFF.

V gene TRBV6-5 combines with J gene TRBJ2-1, with TRBD2 matching 11 bases. The CDR3 has 14 amino acids. The germline gives CDR1 MNHEY, CDR2 SVGAGI. Trimming at V came to 7 bases and at J to 8 bases, leaving 7 bases not matched to a gene. In DNA, the CDR3 is TGTGCCAGCACAGAAGTAGCGGGGGGGTATGAGCAGTTCTTC. This translates into CASTEVAGGYEQFF.

The V and J genes are TRBV6-5 and TRBJ1-1, with TRBD1 matching over 10 bases. This CDR3 has 15 residues. V shed 5 bases, J shed 4 bases, and the junction held 7 bases outside the gene matches. Germline CDR1 is MNHEY and CDR2 is SVGAGI. The CDR3 nucleotides are TGTGCCAGCAGTCAAACCGGGACAGGGGCCACTGAAGCTTTCTTT. Its protein product is CASSQTGTGATEAFF.

The chain recombines TRBV10-3 with TRBJ2-2; D call uncertain. The CDR3 is 14 amino acids. V lost 2 bases and J 3 bases, leaving 7 bases between the germline ends. Germline loops: CDR1 ENHRY, CDR2 SYGVKD. The CDR3 DNA is TGTGCCATCAGTGAGAGCCGATACACCGGGGAGCTGTTTTTT. As protein: CAISESRYTGELFF.

On this clone: Germline is not matched at one junction end, which may reflect a read error. The chain recombines TRBV30 with TRBJ2-5; 8 nucleotides align to TRBD2. The CDR3 totals 11 residues. In germline, CDR1 is GTSNPN, CDR2 SVGIG (reference sequence). In nucleotides, the CDR3 is TGTGCCTGGATGCCTCCGGGGGGGAATCACTTC. This codes for CAWMPPGGNHF. The variable domain in full, completed from reference TRBV30 and TRBJ2-5, reads SQTIHQWPATLVQPVGSPLSLECTVEGTSNPNLYWYRQAAGRGLQLLFYSVGIGQISSEVPQNLSASRPQDRQFILSSKKLLLSDSGFYLCAWMPPGGNHFGPGTRLLVL.

The rearrangement links TRBV12-5 to TRBJ1-5; possible D gene TRBD1, 6 bases. The CDR3 loop spans 15 amino acids. Germline V gives CDR1 LGHNT, CDR2 FRNRAP. The V end lost 5 bases, the J end lost 6 bases, and 17 bases lay between the germline ends. The CDR3 coding sequence is TGTGCTAGTGGTCCCGAGGGGGGGACGCGTCAGCCCCAGCATTTT. Protein sequence: CASGPEGGTRQPQHF.

The genes are TRBV6-6 and TRBJ2-5; the match to TRBD2 covers 11 bases. V lost 2 bases, J lost 1 base, and 3 bases stayed unmatched. The CDR3 length is 16 residues. Germline lookup yields CDR1 MNHNY and CDR2 SVGAGI (reference sequence). In DNA form, the CDR3 reads TGTGCCAGCAGTTACCCGGGACTAGCGGCCCAAGAGACCCAGTACTTC. It yields the protein CASSYPGLAAQETQYF.

V and J are TRBV5-6 and TRBJ1-2; TRBD1 might be the D (5 bases). There are 14 residues in the CDR3. The V end was cut by 4 bases, the J end by 4 bases, with 14 bases between. CDR1 SGHDT and CDR2 YYEEEE come from the germline V gene. The CDR3 loop reads CASSPRRQLYGYTF. CDR3 bases: TGTGCCAGCAGCCCTCGTAGACAGCTCTATGGCTACACCTTC.

The rearrangement joins TRBV5-1 to TRBJ2-3, with D possibly TRBD1 on 6 matching bases. This CDR3 is 15 amino acids long. Germline values: CDR1 SGHRS, CDR2 YFSETQ. Trimming took 1 base from V and 0 from J, leaving 9 bases between them. The CDR3 reads CASSLQGPSTDTQYF. CDR3 DNA sequence: TGCGCCAGCAGCTTGCAGGGGCCCAGCACAGATACGCAGTATTTT.

The chain employs TRBV4-1 and TRBJ1-3; no clear D. Germline CDR1 reads MGHRA; CDR2 reads YSYEKL. The CDR3 consists of 16 residues. Trimming took 4 bases from V and 0 from J, leaving 13 bases between them. The CDR3 nucleotides are TGCGCCAGCAGCCGCGACTCCCGGGACTCTGGAAACACCATATATTTT. This codes for CASSRDSRDSGNTIYF.

In this sample, this clone turned up a few times. V and J are TRBV2 and TRBJ1-1, with 9 bases fitting TRBD1. Germline lookup yields CDR1 SNHLY and CDR2 FYNNEI. The CDR3 is 15 amino acids. With 8 bases clipped from V and 0 bases from J, the junction kept 7 bases outside the gene matches. CDR3: CASQRTGAMNTEAFF. CDR3 in DNA: TGTGCCAGCCAACGGACAGGGGCTATGAACACTGAAGCTTTCTTT.